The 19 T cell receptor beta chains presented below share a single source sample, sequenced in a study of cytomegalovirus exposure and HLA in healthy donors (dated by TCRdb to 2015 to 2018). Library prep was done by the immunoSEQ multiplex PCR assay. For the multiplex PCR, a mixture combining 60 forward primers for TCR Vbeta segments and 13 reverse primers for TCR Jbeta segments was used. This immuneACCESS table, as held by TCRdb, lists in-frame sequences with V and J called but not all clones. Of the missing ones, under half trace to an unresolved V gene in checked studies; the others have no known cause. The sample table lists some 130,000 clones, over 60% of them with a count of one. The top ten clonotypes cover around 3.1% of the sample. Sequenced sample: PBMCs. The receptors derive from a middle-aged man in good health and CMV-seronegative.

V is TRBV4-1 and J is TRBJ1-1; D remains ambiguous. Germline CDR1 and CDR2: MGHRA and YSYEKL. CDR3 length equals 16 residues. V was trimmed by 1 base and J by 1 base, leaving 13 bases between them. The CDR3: CASSQGRVGWNTEAFF. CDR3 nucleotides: TGCGCCAGCAGCCAAGGGAGGGTAGGGTGGAACACTGAAGCTTTCTTT.

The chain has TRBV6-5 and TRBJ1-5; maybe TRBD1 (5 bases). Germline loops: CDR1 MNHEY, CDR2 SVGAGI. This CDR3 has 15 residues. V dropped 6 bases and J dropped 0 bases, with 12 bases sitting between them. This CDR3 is CASRPFGGSNQPQHF. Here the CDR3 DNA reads TGTGCCAGCAGGCCTTTCGGGGGTAGCAATCAGCCCCAGCATTTT.

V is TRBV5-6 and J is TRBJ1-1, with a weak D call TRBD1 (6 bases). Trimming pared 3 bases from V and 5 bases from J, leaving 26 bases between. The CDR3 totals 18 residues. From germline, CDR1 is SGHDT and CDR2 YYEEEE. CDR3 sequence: CASSWATGAFSTRTEAFF. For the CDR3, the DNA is TGTGCCAGCAGCTGGGCGACAGGAGCCTTTTCTACGCGGACTGAAGCTTTCTTT.

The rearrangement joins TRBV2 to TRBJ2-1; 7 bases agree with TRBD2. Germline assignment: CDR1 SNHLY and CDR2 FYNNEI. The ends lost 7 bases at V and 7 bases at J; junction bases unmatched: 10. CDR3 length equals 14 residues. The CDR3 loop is CASTPLLAANEQFF. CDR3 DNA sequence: TGTGCCAGCACCCCGCTGCTAGCGGCGAATGAGCAGTTCTTC.

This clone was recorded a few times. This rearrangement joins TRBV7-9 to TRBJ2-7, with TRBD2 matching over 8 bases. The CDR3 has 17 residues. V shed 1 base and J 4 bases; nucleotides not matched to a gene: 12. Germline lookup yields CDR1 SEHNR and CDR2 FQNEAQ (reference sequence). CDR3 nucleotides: TGTGCCAGCAGCTTAGAAGGGAGGAGCGGGGGAGTATACGAGCAGTACTTC. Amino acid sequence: CASSLEGRSGGVYEQYF.

Here the CDR3 DNA reads TGTGCCAGCAGTGAATACGGAGGGGGCGTAGACGAGCAGTACTTC. Protein sequence: CASSEYGGGVDEQYF. V usage is TRBV25-1 and J usage is TRBJ2-7; D might be TRBD1 (7 bases). The V gene's germline CDR1 is MGHDK and CDR2 SYGVNS. CDR3 size: 15 residues. V was clipped by 0 bases and J by 5 bases, with 14 bases between them.

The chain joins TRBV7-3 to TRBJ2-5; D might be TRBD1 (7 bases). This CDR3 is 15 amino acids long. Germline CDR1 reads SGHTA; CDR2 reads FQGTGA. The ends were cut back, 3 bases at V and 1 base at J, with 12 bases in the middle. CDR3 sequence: CASSFRGTVQETQYF. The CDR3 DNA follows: TGTGCCAGCAGCTTTCGCGGGACAGTCCAAGAGACCCAGTACTTC.

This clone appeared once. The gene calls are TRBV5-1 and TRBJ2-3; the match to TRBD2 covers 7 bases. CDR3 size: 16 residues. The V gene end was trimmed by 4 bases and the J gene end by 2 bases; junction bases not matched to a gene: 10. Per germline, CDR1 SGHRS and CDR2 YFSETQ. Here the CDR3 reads CASSLERGGFTDTQYF. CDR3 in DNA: TGCGCCAGCAGCCTAGAGCGGGGAGGATTCACAGATACGCAGTATTTT.

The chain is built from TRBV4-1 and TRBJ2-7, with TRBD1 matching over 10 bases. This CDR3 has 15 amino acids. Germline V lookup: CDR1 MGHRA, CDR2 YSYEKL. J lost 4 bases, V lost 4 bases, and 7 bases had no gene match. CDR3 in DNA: TGCGCCAGCAGCCTGGGGACAGGGGCCATTTACGAGCAGTACTTC. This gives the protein CASSLGTGAIYEQYF.

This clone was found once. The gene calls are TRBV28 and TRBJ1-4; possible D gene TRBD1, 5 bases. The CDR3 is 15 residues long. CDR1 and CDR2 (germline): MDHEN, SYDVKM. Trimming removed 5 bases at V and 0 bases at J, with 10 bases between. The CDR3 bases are TGTGCCAGCAGTCCTACGGGGGCAACTAATGAAAAACTGTTTTTT. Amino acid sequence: CASSPTGATNEKLFF.

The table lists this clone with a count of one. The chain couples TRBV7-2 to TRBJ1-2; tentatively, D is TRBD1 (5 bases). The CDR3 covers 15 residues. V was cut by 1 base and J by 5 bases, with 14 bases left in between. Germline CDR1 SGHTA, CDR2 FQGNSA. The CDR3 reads CASSLVGREGYGYTF. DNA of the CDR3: TGTGCCAGCAGCTTAGTGGGCAGGGAGGGATATGGCTACACCTTC. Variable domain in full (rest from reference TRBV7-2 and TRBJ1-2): GAGVSQSPSNKVTEKGKDVELRCDPISGHTALYWYRQSLGQGLEFLIYFQGNSAPDKSGLPSDRFSAERTGGSVSTLTIQRTQQEDSAVYLCASSLVGREGYGYTFGSGTRLTVV.

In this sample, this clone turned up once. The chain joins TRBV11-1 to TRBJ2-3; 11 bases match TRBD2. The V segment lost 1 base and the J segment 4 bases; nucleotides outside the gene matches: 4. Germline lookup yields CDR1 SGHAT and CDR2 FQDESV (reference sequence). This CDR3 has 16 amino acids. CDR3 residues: CASSLETSGGPDTQYF. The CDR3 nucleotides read TGTGCCAGCAGCTTAGAAACTAGCGGGGGACCAGATACGCAGTATTTT.

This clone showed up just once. This CDR3 reads CASSVVDTYTGELFF. DNA for the CDR3: TGTGCCAGCAGTGTTGTCGACACATACACCGGGGAGCTGTTTTTT. The chain employs TRBV2 and TRBJ2-2; D is ambiguous. The CDR3 sequence is 15 residues long. Germline V CDR1 and CDR2: SNHLY, FYNNEI. Trimming took 4 bases from V and 3 from J, leaving 12 bases between them.

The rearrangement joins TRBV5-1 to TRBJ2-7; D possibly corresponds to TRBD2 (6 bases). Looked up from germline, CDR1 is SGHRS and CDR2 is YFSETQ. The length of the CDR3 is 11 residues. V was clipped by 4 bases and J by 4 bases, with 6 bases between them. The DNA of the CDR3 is TGCGCCAGCAGCGGGGGGTACGAGCAGTACTTC. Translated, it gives CASSGGYEQYF.

The CDR3: CASSVGGSGANVLTF. The DNA of the CDR3 is TGTGCCAGCAGCGTCGGCGGGTCTGGGGCCAACGTCCTGACTTTC. This chain uses TRBV7-3 with TRBJ2-6; D is perhaps TRBD2 (5 bases). CDR1 and CDR2 from the germline V gene are SGHTA and FQGTGA. The CDR3 totals 15 residues. Deletions cut 5 bases from V and 1 base from J, with 9 bases between.

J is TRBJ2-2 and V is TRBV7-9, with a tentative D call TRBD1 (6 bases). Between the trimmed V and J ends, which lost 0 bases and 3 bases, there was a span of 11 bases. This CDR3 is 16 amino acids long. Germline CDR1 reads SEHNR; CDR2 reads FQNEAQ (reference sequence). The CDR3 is CASSLAPGAHTGELFF. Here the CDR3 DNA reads TGTGCCAGCAGCTTAGCGCCAGGGGCCCACACCGGGGAGCTGTTTTTT.

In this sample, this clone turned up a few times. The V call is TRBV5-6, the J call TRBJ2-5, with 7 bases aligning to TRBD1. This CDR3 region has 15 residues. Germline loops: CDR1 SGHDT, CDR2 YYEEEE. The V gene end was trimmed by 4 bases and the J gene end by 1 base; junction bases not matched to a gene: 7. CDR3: CASSEPGQSQETQYF. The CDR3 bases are TGTGCCAGCAGCGAACCGGGACAGTCCCAAGAGACCCAGTACTTC.

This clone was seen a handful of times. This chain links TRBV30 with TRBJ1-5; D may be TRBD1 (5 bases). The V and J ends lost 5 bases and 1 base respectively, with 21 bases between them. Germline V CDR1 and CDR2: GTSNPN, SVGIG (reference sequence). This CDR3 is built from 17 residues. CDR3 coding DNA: TGTGCCTGGCGGAACCCTCAGGGCATTGGAAGCAATCAGCCCCAGCATTTT. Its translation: CAWRNPQGIGSNQPQHF.

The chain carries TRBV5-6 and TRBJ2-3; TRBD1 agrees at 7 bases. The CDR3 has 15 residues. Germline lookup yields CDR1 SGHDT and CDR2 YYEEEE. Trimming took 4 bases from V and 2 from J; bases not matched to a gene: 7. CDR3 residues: CASSRLGQNTDTQYF. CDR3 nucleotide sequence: TGTGCCAGCAGCAGACTGGGACAGAACACAGATACGCAGTATTTT.